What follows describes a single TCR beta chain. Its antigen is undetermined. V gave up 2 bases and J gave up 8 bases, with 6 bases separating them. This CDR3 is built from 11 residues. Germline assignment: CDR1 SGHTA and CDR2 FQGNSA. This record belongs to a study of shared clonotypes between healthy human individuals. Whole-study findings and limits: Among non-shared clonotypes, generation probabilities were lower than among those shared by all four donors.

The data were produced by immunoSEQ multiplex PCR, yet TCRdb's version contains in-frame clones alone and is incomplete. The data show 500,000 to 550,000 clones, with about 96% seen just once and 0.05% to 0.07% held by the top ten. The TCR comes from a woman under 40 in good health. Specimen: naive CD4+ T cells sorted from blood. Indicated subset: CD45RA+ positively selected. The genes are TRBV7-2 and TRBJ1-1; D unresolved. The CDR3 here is CASSLRREAFF. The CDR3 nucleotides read TGTGCCAGCAGCTTACGACGGGAAGCTTTCTTT.